This T cell receptor (beta chain) is from a study of T cell responses to AZD1222 COVID-19 vaccine. Study-wide points: Clonal diversity was possibly underestimated, and white British individuals and females predominated among donors.

The J segment lost 4 bases and the V segment lost 5 bases, leaving 4 bases of the junction unmatched. Germline V gene data show CDR1 as MNHEY and CDR2 as SVGEGT. This CDR3 has 14 residues. Assay used: immunoSEQ multiplex PCR; TCRdb lists only in-frame clones, some missing. The repertoire has about 150,000 clones, under 95% of them found once; the top ten carry over 15%. With regard to this clone: The antigen remains unidentified.

Specimen: peripheral blood, collected on day 0 of AZD1222 vaccination. The TCR originated in an adult in good health. V gene TRBV6-2 or TRBV6-3 combines with J gene TRBJ2-2; 7 nucleotides align to TRBD1. Written as DNA, the CDR3 is TGTGCCAGCAGTGAGGACAGGATCACCGGGGAGCTGTTTTTT. This translates into CASSEDRITGELFF.